This TCR beta chain was profiled in a study of T cells expressing NK-cell markers. Across the study: According to the study, TCR beta repertoires originated from sorted CD3+CD56+NKG2C+, CD3+CD56+NKG2C- and CD3+CD56-NKG2C+ T cells. Eight donors were sequenced, of whom seven were HCMV-seropositive, while the remaining one was HCMV-seronegative.

Comments on this clonotype: As yet, its antigen is unknown.

Study results and limitations: There were a handful of donors in whom these clonotypes also led the CD3+CD56-NKG2C+ fraction.

This CDR3 spans 12 amino acids. Germline V gives CDR1 KGHSY, CDR2 FQNENV. The TCR beta cDNA came from 5'RACE template switching with UMIs. TCRdb reworked the 5' RACE reads into one entry per CDR3 protein, no DNA. The sample shows under 600,000 distinct CDR3 sequences, and more than 1.4% sits with its ten largest clones. Sequencing input: blood T cells: a sorted CD56 or NKG2C T cell subset, CD4+ or CD8+ T cells, or bulk PBMC T cells (not recorded which). The receptor was isolated from a woman in her fifties or sixties in good health. V and J are TRBV16 and TRBJ1-2; the D call of TRBD1 rests on TCRdb alone, since no DNA is present to check it. This chain's CDR3 is CASSHDRFGYTF.